This T cell receptor (beta chain) comes out of a study of blood T cell repertoires in COVID-19. Background on the study: COVID-19 samples, acute and convalescent, were from the United States, Italy and Spain. T cells, B-cell-depleted T cells, or PBMCs provided the cDNA or gDNA that served as material.

In the study's own analysis: Estimates of nucleated cell counts were drawn from the amplification of reference gene primers. Repertoires were generated with immunoSEQ multiplex PCR, while TCRdb's copy carries only in-frame clones and drops some. The DNA gave D and trimming, while V, J and clone size come from that table. In the table there are about 180,000 clones, roughly nine tenths of which are singletons. This CDR3 comprises 15 residues. CDR1 and CDR2 (germline): MNHEY, SVGEGT. Trimming took 2 bases from V and 0 from J; bases not matched to a gene: 3. Source material: peripheral blood. The receptor was isolated from a man between 65 and 80 years old with active or convalescent COVID-19. This chain links TRBV6-2 or TRBV6-3 with TRBJ2-7, with 8 bases matching TRBD2. CDR3 coding DNA: TGTGCCAGCAGTTACCTTGCGGGAGGCTCCTACGAGCAGTACTTC. Translating gives CASSYLAGGSYEQYF.